This paragraph covers one TCR beta chain sequence. This CDR3 comprises 14 residues. CDR1 is LGHDT, CDR2 YNNKEL, per germline (reference sequence). V lost 3 bases to trimming and J lost 1 base, with 7 bases between them. In the original analysis: Counts of nucleated cells, estimated from reference gene primer amplification, were obtained. The method was immunoSEQ multiplex PCR; TCRdb's version includes in-frame clones alone and lacks a portion of them. The V and J calls and clone size were taken over from that table, and D and trimming were inferred from the DNA. Of a few hundred thousand clones listed, 92% were seen once; the top ten hold 18%. This sample is part of a study of blood T cell repertoires in COVID-19. Study-level information: Specimens from acute and convalescent COVID-19 originated in the United States, Italy and Spain.

The specimen sequenced was PBMCs or T cells enriched from blood (not recorded which). This sequence originates from a woman in her twenties or thirties who had recovered from COVID-19. The rearrangement joins TRBV3-1 (or the pseudogene TRBV3-2) to TRBJ1-5; possible D gene TRBD1, 5 bases. CDR3 DNA: TGTGCCAGCAGCCAGGGGGGAAGCAATCAGCCCCAGCATTTT. It encodes CASSQGGSNQPQHF.